The 28 T cell receptor beta chains below all came from one sample that was sequenced in a study of PD-1 blockade in classical Hodgkin lymphoma. TCRdb's copy holds only in-frame clones and misses some; the assay was immunoSEQ multiplex PCR. The sample consists of around 21,000 clones, 74% of them appearing once. All patients relapsed after autologous stem cell transplantation, and brentuximab vedotin exposure varied. The specimen was peripheral blood mononuclear cells (PBMCs), collected at baseline. Source of these receptors: a human donor with classical Hodgkin lymphoma.

The table lists this clone with a count of one. V and J are TRBV5-8 and TRBJ1-2; D perhaps matches TRBD1 (5 bases). Germline CDR1 SGHTS, CDR2 YDEGEE. The CDR3 consists of 13 residues. V lost 4 bases and J lost 4, with 11 bases in between. The CDR3 spells CASSRGAPYGYTF. CDR3 coding DNA: TGTGCCAGCAGCCGAGGGGCCCCCTATGGCTACACCTTC.

The chain is built from TRBV10-3 and TRBJ2-5; TRBD1 matches 8 bases. J gave up 5 bases and V 10 bases, and 9 bases lay outside the gene matches. Germline CDR1 and CDR2: ENHRY and SYGVKD. CDR3 length equals 13 residues. CDR3 DNA: TGTGCCACTCGACAGGGGATAGGGGAGACCCAGTACTTC. Translating it yields CATRQGIGETQYF.

The rearrangement uses TRBV2 and TRBJ1-2; D may be TRBD1 (6 bases). In germline, CDR1 is SNHLY, CDR2 FYNNEI. The germline V and J ends were trimmed by 7 bases and 4 bases, with 19 bases remaining between them. The CDR3 loop spans 15 amino acids. The CDR3 nucleotides read TGTGCCAGCAATTTACCGAGGGGGGTAACCTATGGCTACACCTTC. Translating it yields CASNLPRGVTYGYTF. The entire variable domain, with the rest obtained from reference TRBV2 and TRBJ1-2, is as follows: EPEVTQTPSHQVTQMGQEVILRCVPISNHLYFYWYRQILGQKVEFLVSFYNNEISEKSEIFDDQFSVERPDGSNFTLKIRSTKLEDSAMYFCASNLPRGVTYGYTFGSGTRLTVV.

The chain couples TRBV6-6 to TRBJ2-5; D gene unclear. TRBJ2-7 explains the end of the DNA better; the J call may be wrong. Per germline, CDR1 MNHNY and CDR2 SVGAGI (reference sequence). The CDR3 is 14 residues long. The CDR3 nucleotides read TGTGCCAGCAAGGTGGCCCTCTTTACCTCCGAGCAGTACTTC. Amino acids: CASKVALFTSEQYF.

Here the CDR3 DNA reads TGTGCCAGCAGTTTAGCCCTACTACTAGCGGGGCAGAACACCGGGGAGCTGTTTTTT. Protein product: CASSLALLLAGQNTGELFF. The rearrangement links TRBV28 to TRBJ2-2; 10 positions match TRBD2. Germline loops: CDR1 MDHEN, CDR2 SYDVKM. V trimming: 2 bases; J trimming: 1 base; junction bases outside the gene matches: 10. The CDR3 consists of 19 residues.

The chain couples TRBV6-5 to TRBJ1-2, with D maybe TRBD1 (5 bases). CDR1 and CDR2 (germline): MNHEY, SVGAGI. This CDR3 contains 15 residues. V was clipped by 2 bases and J by 3 bases, with 13 bases between them. The CDR3 DNA follows: TGTGCCAGCAGTTACGCGGCCAGGGCTCACTATGGCTACACCTTC. Encoded protein: CASSYAARAHYGYTF.

The V gene is TRBV30, the J gene TRBJ2-1, with TRBD2 matching 10 bases. CDR1 is GTSNPN and CDR2 is SVGIG in the germline V gene (reference sequence). J was trimmed by 6 bases and V by 5 bases; bases with no gene match: 13. This CDR3 contains 16 residues. The CDR3 loop is CAWCKLAGGLCNEQFF. DNA for the CDR3: TGTGCCTGGTGTAAATTAGCGGGAGGATTATGCAATGAGCAGTTCTTC.

A few counts support this clone. The chain employs TRBV30 and TRBJ1-1, with a tentative D call TRBD1 (6 bases). The CDR3 length is 14 residues. Germline lookup yields CDR1 GTSNPN and CDR2 SVGIG (reference sequence). V was cut by 2 bases and J by 5 bases, with 15 bases left in between. CDR3 DNA: TGTGCCTGGAGTTCAGGGGCCCGGAGGACTGAAGCTTTCTTT. It encodes CAWSSGARRTEAFF.

The gene calls are TRBV2 and TRBJ1-1, with D uncertain. The germline CDR1 and CDR2 sequences are SNHLY and FYNNEI. V was clipped by 6 bases and J by 1 base, with 9 bases between them. The length of the CDR3 is 13 residues. CDR3 in DNA: TGTGCCAGCAGCCCGCCGCGGAACACTGAAGCTTTCTTT. It encodes CASSPPRNTEAFF. Full variable domain (rest looked up from reference TRBV2 and TRBJ1-1): EPEVTQTPSHQVTQMGQEVILRCVPISNHLYFYWYRQILGQKVEFLVSFYNNEISEKSEIFDDQFSVERPDGSNFTLKIRSTKLEDSAMYFCASSPPRNTEAFFGQGTRLTVV.

This chain joins TRBV7-8 and TRBJ2-1, with 11 nucleotides matching TRBD2. This CDR3 comprises 14 residues. Germline lookup yields CDR1 SGHVS and CDR2 FQNEAQ. V lost 8 bases, J lost 2 bases, and 2 bases stayed unmatched. The CDR3 nucleotides are TGTGCCAGCGGACTAGCGGGTCCCTACAATGAGCAGTTCTTC. Residues: CASGLAGPYNEQFF.

This clone was seen a handful of times. The chain employs TRBV11-2 and TRBJ2-7; D gene ambiguous. The V gene's germline CDR1 is SGHAT and CDR2 FQNNGV. This CDR3 comprises 14 residues. Trimming removed 1 base at V and 2 bases at J, with 9 bases between. DNA for the CDR3: TGTGCCAGCAGCTTAGTTCGCAGTACCTACGAGCAGTACTTC. Translating gives CASSLVRSTYEQYF.

This rearrangement joins TRBV4-2 to TRBJ2-7; 9 bases are shared with TRBD1. Germline values: CDR1 LGHNA, CDR2 YNFKEQ. CDR3 length: 15 amino acids. Trimming took 3 bases from V and 1 from J; bases not matched to a gene: 4. The DNA of the CDR3 is TGTGCCAGCAGCCATGTACAGGGGGCGTCCTACGAGCAGTACTTC. Protein: CASSHVQGASYEQYF.

V gene TRBV15 combines with J gene TRBJ2-2; weak D call: TRBD2 (5 bases). The CDR3 covers 15 residues. The V end lost 8 bases, the J end lost 3 bases, and 16 bases lay between the germline ends. The V gene's germline CDR1 is LNHNV and CDR2 YYDKDF (reference sequence). CDR3 DNA sequence: TGTGCCACCTCACTAGGAGGCAGCGACACCGGGGAGCTGTTTTTT. It codes for CATSLGGSDTGELFF.

This sequence joins TRBV9 and TRBJ1-1, with D tentatively TRBD1 (6 bases). This CDR3 is 18 amino acids long. CDR1 and CDR2 from the germline V gene are SGDLS and YYNGEE. V was trimmed by 4 bases and J by 2 bases, leaving 24 bases between them. CDR3 nucleotides: TGTGCCAGCAGCCCTCCCGGAGCCGGAAACAGGGAAAACACTGAAGCTTTCTTT. This sequence encodes CASSPPGAGNRENTEAFF. Based on the CDR3 plus reference TRBV9 and TRBJ1-1, the full variable domain is DSGVTQTPKHLITATGQRVTLRCSPRSGDLSVYWYQQSLDQGLQFLIQYYNGEERAKGNILERFSAQQFPDLHSELNLSSLELGDSALYFCASSPPGAGNRENTEAFFGQGTRLTVV.

The genes are TRBV10-1 and TRBJ2-1; tentative D call: TRBD2 (5 bases). Per germline, CDR1 WNHNN and CDR2 SYGVQD (reference sequence). CDR3 length equals 16 residues. Trimming removed 6 bases at V and 8 bases at J, with 23 bases between. The CDR3 loop reads CASSSTLGVGLYEQFF. The CDR3 DNA reads TGCGCCAGCAGCTCCACTCTCGGGGTCGGTTTATATGAGCAGTTCTTC.

This clone was found a few times. The genes are TRBV4-3 and TRBJ1-3; the match to TRBD1 covers 9 bases. The CDR3 extends over 15 amino acids. V lost 4 bases, J lost 4 bases, and 5 bases stayed unmatched. Looked up from germline, CDR1 is LGHNA and CDR2 is YSLEER. CDR3 sequence (DNA): TGCGCCAGCAGCCCCGGGACAGGGCCAGGAAACACCATATATTTT. Translation gives CASSPGTGPGNTIYF.

The chain joins TRBV4-1 to TRBJ1-4; D ambiguous. The V end was cut by 1 base, the J end by 7 bases, with 10 bases between. In germline, CDR1 is MGHRA, CDR2 YSYEKL. The CDR3 has 14 amino acids. CDR3 sequence reads: CASSQVTGVEKLFF. The CDR3 coding sequence is TGCGCCAGCAGCCAAGTTACTGGGGTTGAAAAACTGTTTTTT.

The rearrangement uses TRBV6-6 and TRBJ1-1; no firm D call. Trimming cost V 6 bases and J 5 bases, with 7 bases left between them. CDR3 length: 11 amino acids. The germline CDR1 and CDR2 sequences are MNHNY and SVGAGI (reference sequence). The CDR3 nucleotides are TGTGCCAGCAGCCGGCAGACTGAAGCTTTCTTT. Its protein is CASSRQTEAFF.

The rearrangement joins TRBV7-2 to TRBJ2-4; no clear D. Germline V gene lookup returns CDR1 SGHTA and CDR2 FQGNSA. CDR3 length: 14 residues. V was cut by 5 bases and J by 4 bases, with 12 bases left in between. DNA for the CDR3: TGTGCCAGCAGCCCAGTTACCGGGAAAAACATTCAGTACTTC. Its translation: CASSPVTGKNIQYF.

The rearrangement uses TRBV29-1 and TRBJ2-1, with D unresolved. V was clipped by 7 bases and J by 0 bases, with 13 bases between them. Per germline, CDR1 SQVTM and CDR2 ANQGSEA. The CDR3 spans 14 residues. The CDR3 sequence is CSAPGVTSYNEQFF. In DNA, the CDR3 is TGCAGCGCCCCTGGGGTAACCTCCTACAATGAGCAGTTCTTC.

The rearrangement uses TRBV14 and TRBJ2-1; TRBD1 might be the D (5 bases). The CDR3 has 13 amino acids. V was pared by 1 base and J by 8 bases, with 9 bases between. The germline CDR1 and CDR2 sequences are SGHDN and FVKESK. The CDR3 bases are TGTGCCAGCAGCCAAGTGCCAGGGTATGAGCAGTTCTTC. Its protein is CASSQVPGYEQFF.

The V call is TRBV6-5, the J call TRBJ1-1; D is uncertain. Germline loops: CDR1 MNHEY, CDR2 SVGAGI. The CDR3 length is 15 residues. Trimming took 0 bases from V and 6 from J, leaving 14 bases between them. This CDR3 reads CASSYSPTRVAEAFF. The CDR3 nucleotides read TGTGCCAGCAGTTACTCGCCGACACGCGTCGCTGAAGCTTTCTTT.

This chain uses TRBV5-1 with TRBJ2-1, with 14 bases aligning to TRBD2. J lost 7 bases, V lost 3 bases, and 6 bases had no gene match. This CDR3 comprises 16 residues. Germline CDR1 and CDR2: SGHRS and YFSETQ. The CDR3 DNA sequence: TGCGCCAGCAGCTCCCCGGGACTAGCGGGAGATAATGAGCAGTTCTTC. This codes for CASSSPGLAGDNEQFF.

The V call is TRBV9, the J call TRBJ2-7, with TRBD2 matching over 9 bases. The V gene's germline CDR1 is SGDLS and CDR2 YYNGEE. Trimming took 3 bases from V and 0 from J; bases not matched to a gene: 4. The CDR3 has 15 residues. In DNA, the CDR3 is TGTGCCAGCAGCGAAGGACTAGCGTCCTCCTACGAGCAGTACTTC. Translation gives CASSEGLASSYEQYF.

The chain recombines TRBV27 with TRBJ2-5; D gene uncertain. Germline CDR1 MNHEY, CDR2 SMNVEV (reference sequence). Trimming took 4 bases from V and 4 from J, leaving 10 bases between them. This CDR3 is built from 13 residues. The CDR3, as DNA: TGTGCCAGCAGTTCTCCCCCCCTAGAGACCCAGTACTTC. As protein: CASSSPPLETQYF.

This chain links TRBV7-6 with TRBJ1-5; weak D call: TRBD1 (5 bases). The CDR3 covers 14 residues. The V gene's germline CDR1 is SGHVS and CDR2 FNYEAQ. Deletions cut 1 base from V and 7 bases from J, with 11 bases between. The CDR3 nucleotides read TGTGCCAGCAGCTTAGACGCAGGGAACCAGCCCCAGCATTTT. Protein: CASSLDAGNQPQHF.

This chain uses TRBV18 with TRBJ1-2; weak D call: TRBD1 (6 bases). The CDR3 runs to 15 residues. Germline V CDR1 and CDR2: KGHSH, LQKENI. The V end was cut by 2 bases, the J end by 7 bases, with 17 bases between. The CDR3 DNA is TGTGCCAGCTCACCAAGGGAAACAGGGTACGGTGGCTACACCTTC. Its protein is CASSPRETGYGGYTF.

V gene TRBV15 combines with J gene TRBJ2-6; TRBD2 is a possible D gene (5 bases). The germline gives CDR1 LNHNV, CDR2 YYDKDF (reference sequence). This CDR3 spans 13 amino acids. V gave up 10 bases and J gave up 1 base, with 8 bases separating them. CDR3 DNA sequence: TGTGCCATAACGGGGTCTGGGGCCAACGTCCTGACTTTC. This gives the protein CAITGSGANVLTF.